Listed below are T cell receptor beta chains from one sample, sequenced in a study. MiXCR was run by TCRdb on the RT-PCR reads, yielding one entry per CDR3 protein. The table records about 680,000 distinct CDR3 sequences, over 12% of them present only once. The sequenced sample was memory CD4+ T cells from blood. The receptors shown here come from a female donor in good health, serving as a healthy control. CDR3s include the opening cysteine and the closing phenylalanine or tryptophan. D genes are given only for firm matches. For some rows the clone size is stated as once, few or many, or as a class when expanded; others skip it.

v_gene	j_gene	d_gene	abundance	CDR3nt	CDR3aa
TRBV29-1	TRBJ2-3	NA	many	TGCAGCGTTGAATCCAGGGGCGCAGATACGCAGTATTTT	CSVESRGADTQYF
TRBV19	TRBJ1-2	TRBD1	few	TGTGCCAGTACCAAACTACAGGGGAACTATGGCTACACCTTC	CASTKLQGNYGYTF
TRBV6-2/TRBV6-3	TRBJ2-7	NA	NA	TGTGCCAGCAGTTACACACGGACAGAGAACTACGAGCAGTACTTC	CASSYTRTENYEQYF
TRBV6-2/TRBV6-3	TRBJ1-5	TRBD1	few	TGTGCCACCCACCCCACAGGGGGAAATCAGCCCCAGCATTTT	CATHPTGGNQPQHF
TRBV5-1	TRBJ2-1	NA	many	TGCGCCAGCAGCCTGGGTCTAGCTACCAATGAGCAGTTCTTC	CASSLGLATNEQFF
TRBV10-2	TRBJ2-7	TRBD2	many	TGCGCCAGCAGTGGGACTAGCGGGAACTACGAGCAGTACTTC	CASSGTSGNYEQYF
TRBV7-2	TRBJ2-3	NA	NA	TGTGCCAGCAGCTCCCCCCTAGTCGTCGCAGATACGCAGTATTTT	CASSSPLVVADTQYF
TRBV15	TRBJ1-2	NA	NA	TGTGCCACCAGCAGAGAGTTGGACGGGGGTGGCTACACCTTC	CATSRELDGGGYTF
TRBV5-5	TRBJ2-7	TRBD1	few	TGTGCCAGCAGCCTCTTGGGACAGGGGGCAGCCTACGAGCAGTACTTC	CASSLLGQGAAYEQYF
TRBV5-1	TRBJ2-6	NA	NA	TGCGCCAGCAGCTGGGACGCCTCTGGGGCCAACGTCCTGACTTTC	CASSWDASGANVLTF
TRBV6-2/TRBV6-3	TRBJ1-1	NA	few	TGTGCCAGCAGTCCATCAGGGTCCCACACTGAAGCTTTCTTT	CASSPSGSHTEAFF
TRBV5-1	TRBJ2-2	TRBD1	NA	TGCGCCAGCAGCCTAGGACAGGGGAAGGCCGGGGAGCTGTTTTTT	CASSLGQGKAGELFF
TRBV18	TRBJ2-5	NA	NA	TGTGCCAGCTCACCTTGGGACTCCCAAGAGACCCAGTACTTC	CASSPWDSQETQYF
TRBV29-1	TRBJ1-5	NA	many	TGCAGCGTTGAACTGGGAAGGGGCAATCAGCCCCAGCATTTT	CSVELGRGNQPQHF
TRBV9	TRBJ2-2	TRBD2	few	TGTGCCAGCAGCGCGCATAGTTCGGGGGGGGCGACTTGGGAGCTGTTTTTT	CASSAHSSGGATWELFF
TRBV10-3	TRBJ1-3	TRBD1	many	TGTGCCATCAGTGAGGCTCCGGGACAGAGTACTGGAAACACCATATATTTT	CAISEAPGQSTGNTIYF
TRBV18	TRBJ2-4	TRBD1	NA	TGTGCCAGCTCAGAGGGACAGGGCGAAAACATTCAGTACTTC	CASSEGQGENIQYF
TRBV15	TRBJ1-5	NA	few	TGTGCCACCAGCAGAGACAGAGGGGGCCAGCATTTT	CATSRDRGGQHF
TRBV5-1	TRBJ2-7	NA	NA	TGCGCCAGCAGCTTGAAGGGAAACGAGCAGTACTTC	CASSLKGNEQYF
TRBV4-3	TRBJ2-7	NA	few	TGCGCCAGCAGCCCGGCGCGGGGCGGGGAGCAGTACTTC	CASSPARGGEQYF
TRBV20-1	TRBJ2-5	TRBD1	NA	TGCAGTGCTTCGGGACAGTTGTACCAAGAGACCCAGTACTTC	CSASGQLYQETQYF
TRBV7-9	TRBJ2-4	NA	many	TGTGCCAGCAGCTTTTATCAGGGGTCGGACATTCAGTACTTC	CASSFYQGSDIQYF
TRBV12-3/TRBV12-4	TRBJ1-5	NA	many	TGTGCCAGCAGCATTACAGGGAACGGGCAGCCCCAGCATTTT	CASSITGNGQPQHF
TRBV5-6	TRBJ2-1	NA	NA	TGTGCCAGCAGCGAGGGGGTTGGGGGTGAGCAGTTCTTC	CASSEGVGGEQFF
TRBV5-1	TRBJ2-1	NA	NA	TGCGCCAGCATTCAAGGAGGGGGCTCCTACAATGAGCAGTTCTTC	CASIQGGGSYNEQFF
TRBV5-1	TRBJ1-3	NA	many	TGCGCCAGCAGCTTGGGGGAATCAAGAAACACCATATATTTT	CASSLGESRNTIYF
TRBV20-1	TRBJ2-6	NA	NA	TGCAGTGCTAGTGGGGGAGCTTCCTCTGGGGCCAACGTCCTGACTTTC	CSASGGASSGANVLTF
TRBV6-5	TRBJ1-2	NA	few	TGTGCCAGCAGCAGCACCGGGACGGGACCTTATGGCTACACCTTC	CASSSTGTGPYGYTF
TRBV28	TRBJ2-7	TRBD1	NA	TGTGCCAGCACCCGGACAGGGGTCTCCTACGAGCAGTACTTC	CASTRTGVSYEQYF